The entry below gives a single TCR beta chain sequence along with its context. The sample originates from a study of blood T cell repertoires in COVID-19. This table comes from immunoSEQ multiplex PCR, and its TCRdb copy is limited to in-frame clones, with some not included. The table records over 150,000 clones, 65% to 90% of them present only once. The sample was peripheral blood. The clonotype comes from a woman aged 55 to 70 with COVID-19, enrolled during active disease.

The CDR3 nucleotides read TGTGCCAGCAGCCCCCCCAGGGGTTACGAGCAGTACTTC. This translates into CASSPPRGYEQYF. This chain connects TRBV7-9 to TRBJ2-7, with D possibly matching TRBD1 (6 bases). Per the germline V gene, CDR1 is SEHNR and CDR2 is FQNEAQ (reference sequence). CDR3 length: 13 amino acids. V was trimmed by 5 bases and J by 4 bases, leaving 12 bases between them. Full variable domain (missing parts from reference TRBV7-9 and TRBJ2-7): DTGVSQNPRHKITKRGQNVTFRCDPISEHNRLYWYRQTLGQGPEFLTYFQNEAQLEKSRLLSDRFSAERPKGSFSTLEIQRTEQGDSAMYLCASSPPRGYEQYFGPGTRLTVT.